This T cell receptor (beta chain) was captured in a study of long-term antiretroviral therapy in people with HIV. Study-wide points: Even long-term ART left TRB diversity below transplant donor controls, despite gains.

Survey-level resolution applied to immunoSEQ assay v3.0. Each sample aimed for about 40,000-50,000 sequenced T-cell genomes. Using immunoSEQ multiplex PCR, the repertoire was profiled, and TCRdb retains in-frame clones only, with some absent. Of around 21,000 clones in the sample, around 86% were seen once. This CDR3 has 13 residues. CDR1 and CDR2 from the germline V gene are LGHNA and YSLEER. V was shortened by 5 bases and J by 3 bases, with 11 bases between the two germline ends. In regard to this clone: What it binds is not known.

This chain links TRBV4-3 with TRBJ2-7, with D perhaps matching TRBD1 (5 bases). This material consisted of unsorted PBMCs, taken 0.2 years before starting antiretroviral therapy. The clonotype originates from a man aged 18 to 29 with HIV. DNA for the CDR3: TGCGCCAGCAGCGTCGACAGAAACTACGAGCAGTACTTC. This translates into CASSVDRNYEQYF.